The source of this T cell receptor (beta chain) is a study of shared clonotypes between healthy human individuals. Points from the study as a whole: Investigators expected sequencing depth to affect clonotype sharing among donors.

Using immunoSEQ multiplex PCR, the repertoire was profiled, and TCRdb retains in-frame clones only, with some absent. This sample has under 1,100,000 clones, with 75% to 85% found just once. The CDR3 consists of 14 residues. Germline-derived CDR1 and CDR2 are MDHEN and SYDVKM. V lost 2 bases, J lost 5 bases, and 12 bases lay in between. About this clone: Its matching antigen is unknown.

This receptor was taken from a man aged 18-30 years in good health. Some clones in this sample may be carry-over from other donors' samples. The V and J genes are TRBV28 and TRBJ1-1, with D perhaps matching TRBD1 (6 bases). The sequencing input was memory CD4+ T cells from PBMCs. Subset denoted: CD45RA-negative fraction. CDR3 bases: TGTGCCAGCAGTTTAGGCAATCAGGGGACTGAAGCTTTCTTT. Translating gives CASSLGNQGTEAFF.